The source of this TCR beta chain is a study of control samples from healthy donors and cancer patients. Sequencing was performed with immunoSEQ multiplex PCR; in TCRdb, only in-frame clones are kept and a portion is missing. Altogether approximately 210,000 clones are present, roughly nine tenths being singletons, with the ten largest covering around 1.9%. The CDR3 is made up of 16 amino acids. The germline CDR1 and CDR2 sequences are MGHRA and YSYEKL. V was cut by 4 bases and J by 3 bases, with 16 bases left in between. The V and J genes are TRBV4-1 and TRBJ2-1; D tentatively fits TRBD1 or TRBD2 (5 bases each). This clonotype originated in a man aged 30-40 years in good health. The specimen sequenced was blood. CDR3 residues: CASSPPEERGYNEQFF. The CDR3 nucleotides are TGCGCCAGCAGCCCACCCGAGGAGAGGGGCTACAATGAGCAGTTCTTC.